This T cell receptor (beta chain) originates from a study of blood T cell repertoires in COVID-19. Study-level background: The samples span acute and convalescent COVID-19 from the United States, Italy and Spain. Nucleic acid was either cDNA or gDNA, and it came from T cells, B-cell-depleted T cells, or PBMCs.

This clone has more than one count but fewer than ten. Methods used by the authors: Amplification of reference gene primers was used by the study to estimate nucleated cell counts. Repertoires were generated with immunoSEQ multiplex PCR, while TCRdb's copy carries only in-frame clones and drops some. V and J calls and clone size come straight from that table; D and trimming were deduced from the DNA. The sample carries under 75,000 clones, 70% to 85% recorded once. Sequencing was performed on peripheral blood. The clonotype comes from a woman aged 70-85 years with acute or convalescent COVID-19.

DNA of the CDR3: TGTGCCAGCAGCAGTCTGGACAGGTCCTACGAGCAGTACTTC. This codes for CASSSLDRSYEQYF. V is TRBV11-1 and J is TRBJ2-7, with 7 positions matching TRBD1. The CDR3 is made up of 14 amino acids. The germline CDR1 and CDR2 sequences are SGHAT and FQDESV (reference sequence). J gave up 1 base and V 5 bases, and 5 bases lay outside the gene matches.